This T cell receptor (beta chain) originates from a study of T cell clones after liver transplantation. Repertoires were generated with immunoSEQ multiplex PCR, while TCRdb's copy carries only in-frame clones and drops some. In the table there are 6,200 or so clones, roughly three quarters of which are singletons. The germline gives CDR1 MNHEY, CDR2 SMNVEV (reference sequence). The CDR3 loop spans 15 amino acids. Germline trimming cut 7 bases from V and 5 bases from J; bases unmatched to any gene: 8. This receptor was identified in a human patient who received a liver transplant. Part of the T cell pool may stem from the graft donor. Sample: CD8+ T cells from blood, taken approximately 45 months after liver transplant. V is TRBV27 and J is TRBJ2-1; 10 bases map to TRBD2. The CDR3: CASTLLAGFNNEQFF. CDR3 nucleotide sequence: TGTGCCAGCACCCTACTAGCGGGATTTAACAATGAGCAGTTCTTC.